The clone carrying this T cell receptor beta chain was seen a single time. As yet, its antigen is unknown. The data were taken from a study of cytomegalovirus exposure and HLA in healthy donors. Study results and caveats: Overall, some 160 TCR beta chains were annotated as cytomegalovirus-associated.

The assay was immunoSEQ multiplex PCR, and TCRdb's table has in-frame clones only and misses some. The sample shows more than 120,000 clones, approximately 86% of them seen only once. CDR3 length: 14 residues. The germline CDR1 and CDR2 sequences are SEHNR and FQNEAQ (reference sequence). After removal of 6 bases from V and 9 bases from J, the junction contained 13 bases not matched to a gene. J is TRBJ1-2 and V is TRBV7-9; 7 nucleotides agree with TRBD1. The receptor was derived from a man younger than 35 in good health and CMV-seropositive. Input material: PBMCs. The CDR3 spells CASRGGRRDGSYTF. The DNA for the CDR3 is TGTGCCAGCAGAGGGGGCCGCAGGGATGGGAGCTACACCTTC.